This is a list of T cell receptor beta chains from one sample in a study of blood T cell repertoires in COVID-19. The assay was immunoSEQ multiplex PCR, and TCRdb's table has in-frame clones only and misses some. Altogether roughly 380,000 clones are present, around 84% being singletons, with the ten largest covering 1.1%. The specimen was peripheral blood. Source of these receptors: a human donor with acute or convalescent COVID-19. The donor label of this sample is uncertain. CDR3s leave out the opening cysteine and the closing phenylalanine or tryptophan. Fields, in order: V gene, CDR3 protein.

>TRBV18
ASSRSRETQY
>TRBV13
ASSQQGSGYT
>TRBV28
ASTNGVVNTIY
>TRBV7-9
ASSLASGHNGYT
>TRBV7-2
ASSLGSTDTQY
>TRBV29-1
SVARGQGGTEAF
>TRBV5-1
ASSYDRGAEAF
>TRBV29-1
SVGSQGGQPQH
>TRBV5-1
ASSLPGGLQETQY
>TRBV30
AWRAEAGKPQH
>TRBV30
AWSPGQGAFHGELF
>TRBV10-1
ASSADRDGGYT
>TRBV7-9
ASSPGDAGENTDTQY
>TRBV18
ASSRQGNTAIYGYT
>TRBV7-2
ASSLDRGRLSGNTIY
>TRBV4-1
ASSPGAYGYT
>TRBV7-8
ASSHHGRTLSSPLH
>TRBV6-5
ASSRTSGNSYEQY
>TRBV19
ASSDAGTRDGYT
>TRBV10-1
ASRAGANTEAF
>TRBV5-5
ASSLGHFGEKLF
>TRBV5-4
ASSNQGRVFAEAF
>TRBV7-2
ASSFFRGPDTEAF
>TRBV5-1
ASSSRGTGNTIY
>TRBV6-5
ASSYSRGGRDEQF
>TRBV7-2
ASSSDSHYEQY
>TRBV5-4
ASSFPDRMNTEAF